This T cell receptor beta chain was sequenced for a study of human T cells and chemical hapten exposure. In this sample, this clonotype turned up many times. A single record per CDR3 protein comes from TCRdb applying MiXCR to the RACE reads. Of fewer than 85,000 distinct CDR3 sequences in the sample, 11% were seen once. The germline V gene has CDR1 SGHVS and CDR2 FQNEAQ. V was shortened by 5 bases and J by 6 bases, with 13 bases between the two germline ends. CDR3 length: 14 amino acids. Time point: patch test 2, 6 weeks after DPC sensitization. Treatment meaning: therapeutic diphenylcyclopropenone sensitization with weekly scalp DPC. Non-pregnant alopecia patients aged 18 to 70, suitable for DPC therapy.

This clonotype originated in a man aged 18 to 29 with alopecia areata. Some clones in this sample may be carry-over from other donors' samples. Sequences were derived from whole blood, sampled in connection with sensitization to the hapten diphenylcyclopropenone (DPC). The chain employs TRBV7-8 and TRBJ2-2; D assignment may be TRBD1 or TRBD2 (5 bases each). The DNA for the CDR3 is TGTGCCAGCAGCACCCACCGGGGCCCCGGGGAGCTGTTTTTT. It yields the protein CASSTHRGPGELFF.